Listed here are 11 T cell receptor beta chains from one sample, sequenced in a study of blood T cell repertoires in COVID-19. Produced via immunoSEQ multiplex PCR; TCRdb's table is partial and in-frame only. In the table there are about 60,000 clones, 70% to 85% of which are singletons. Sequenced material: peripheral blood. Receptors originate from a man older than 75 with acute or convalescent COVID-19.

The chain employs TRBV10-1 and TRBJ2-7; TRBD1 agrees at 7 bases. Per the germline V gene, CDR1 is WNHNN and CDR2 is SYGVQD (reference sequence). V was pared by 0 bases and J by 0 bases, with 2 bases of the junction left unmatched. CDR3 length: 15 amino acids. The CDR3 loop reads CASSESGTASYEQYF. DNA of the CDR3: TGCGCCAGCAGTGAGTCGGGGACAGCCTCCTACGAGCAGTACTTC.

This rearrangement joins TRBV4-1 to TRBJ1-6; 12 bases align to TRBD1. This CDR3 spans 20 amino acids. The germline V gene encodes CDR1 MGHRA and CDR2 YSYEKL. V lost 0 bases and J lost 0; bases outside the gene matches: 6. CDR3 residues: CASSQDFPGQGASYNSPLHF. The CDR3 coding sequence is TGCGCCAGCAGCCAAGATTTCCCGGGACAGGGGGCCTCCTATAATTCACCCCTCCACTTT.

This chain's CDR3 is CASSASGGNNEQFF. CDR3 DNA sequence: TGTGCCAGCTCTGCTAGCGGGGGGAACAATGAGCAGTTCTTC. The J gene is TRBJ2-1, the V gene TRBV6-4; 11 bases map to TRBD2. V lost 8 bases and J lost 5; bases outside the gene matches: 5. In germline, CDR1 is MRHNA, CDR2 SNTAGT. The CDR3 spans 14 residues.

The genes are TRBV5-4 and TRBJ1-4; TRBD1 might be the D (6 bases). V shed 3 bases and J shed 5 bases, with 11 bases lying between them. The CDR3 is 14 residues long. Germline V gene lookup returns CDR1 SGHNT and CDR2 YYREEE (reference sequence). The CDR3 here is CASSSRTENEKLFF. DNA for the CDR3: TGTGCCAGCAGCTCAAGGACAGAGAATGAAAAACTGTTTTTT.

J is TRBJ1-4 and V is TRBV2; D perhaps matches TRBD1 (6 bases). This CDR3 is built from 14 residues. Germline V lookup: CDR1 SNHLY, CDR2 FYNNEI. V dropped 6 bases and J dropped 9 bases, with 17 bases sitting between them. In DNA, the CDR3 is TGTGCCAGCAGGCAGGGAGGGGGAACTCAAAAACTGTTTTTT. Protein: CASRQGGGTQKLFF. Using reference TRBV2 and TRBJ1-4 for the parts outside the CDR3, the full variable domain is EPEVTQTPSHQVTQMGQEVILRCVPISNHLYFYWYRQILGQKVEFLVSFYNNEISEKSEIFDDQFSVERPDGSNFTLKIRSTKLEDSAMYFCASRQGGGTQKLFFGSGTQLSVL.

This chain links TRBV12-5 with TRBJ1-2; D is unclear. Trimming took 4 bases from V and 3 from J, leaving 15 bases between them. From germline, CDR1 is LGHNT and CDR2 FRNRAP. The CDR3 runs to 15 residues. This chain's CDR3 is CASGSDLEGDYGYTF. The CDR3, as DNA: TGTGCTAGTGGTTCCGATTTGGAGGGTGACTATGGCTACACCTTC.

The rearrangement uses TRBV6-4 and TRBJ1-3; D possibly corresponds to TRBD1 (6 bases). There are 17 residues in the CDR3. Between the trimmed V and J ends, which lost 5 bases and 0 bases, there was a span of 17 bases. Germline V gene data show CDR1 as MRHNA and CDR2 as SNTAGT. CDR3 in amino acids: CASSHKQGKSSGNTIYF. Here the CDR3 DNA reads TGTGCCAGCAGTCACAAACAGGGTAAGTCCTCTGGAAACACCATATATTTT.

This clone was observed once. The rearrangement links TRBV18 to TRBJ1-1, with 8 positions matching TRBD1. The germline V gene encodes CDR1 KGHSH and CDR2 LQKENI. V was pared by 5 bases and J by 7 bases, with 9 bases of the junction left unmatched. This CDR3 spans 14 amino acids. Written as DNA, the CDR3 is TGTGCCAGCTCATCAATAACCGGGACAGGTGAAGCTTTCTTT. This codes for CASSSITGTGEAFF. Full variable domain (outside the CDR3, taken from reference TRBV18 and TRBJ1-1): NAGVMQNPRHLVRRRGQEARLRCSPMKGHSHVYWYRQLPEEGLKFMVYLQKENIIDESGMPKERFSAEFPKEGPSILRIQQVVRGDSAAYFCASSSITGTGEAFFGQGTRLTVV.

This chain uses TRBV10-3 with TRBJ2-2; 9 bases fit TRBD1. The CDR3 totals 14 residues. After removal of 7 bases from V and 7 bases from J, the junction contained 7 bases not matched to a gene. CDR1 is ENHRY, CDR2 SYGVKD, per germline. As DNA, the CDR3 is TGTGCCATCACCAGGGACAGGGATGGCGGGGAGCTGTTTTTT. Encoded protein: CAITRDRDGGELFF.

J is TRBJ1-6 and V is TRBV2; possibly TRBD1 for D (5 bases). CDR1 and CDR2 (germline): SNHLY, FYNNEI. The CDR3 consists of 14 residues. V was trimmed by 4 bases and J by 13 bases, leaving 17 bases between them. CDR3 in DNA: TGTGCCAGCAGTGGCGGGGGGGAAGGGGCGCCCCTCCACTTT. Encoded protein: CASSGGGEGAPLHF.

The CDR3 reads CATSEPGQGADTQYF. CDR3 DNA: TGTGCCACCAGTGAACCGGGACAGGGTGCGGATACGCAGTATTTT. The chain carries TRBV24-1 and TRBJ2-3, with 9 bases fitting TRBD1. Trimming at V came to 4 bases and at J to 6 bases, leaving 7 bases not matched to a gene. The germline CDR1 and CDR2 sequences are KGHDR and SFDVKD. CDR3 length equals 15 residues.